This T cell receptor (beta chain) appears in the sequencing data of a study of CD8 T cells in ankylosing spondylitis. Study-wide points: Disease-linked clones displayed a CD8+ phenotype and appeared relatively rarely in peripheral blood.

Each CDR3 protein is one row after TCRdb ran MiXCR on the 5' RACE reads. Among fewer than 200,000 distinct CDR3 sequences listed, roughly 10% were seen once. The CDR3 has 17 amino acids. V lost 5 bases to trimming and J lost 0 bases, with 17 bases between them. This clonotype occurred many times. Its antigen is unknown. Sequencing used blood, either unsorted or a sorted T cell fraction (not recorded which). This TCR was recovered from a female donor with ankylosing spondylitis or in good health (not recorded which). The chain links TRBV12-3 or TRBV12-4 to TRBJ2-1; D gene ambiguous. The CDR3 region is CASSTVLTPSSYNEQFF. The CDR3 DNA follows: TGTGCCAGCAGTACCGTCCTGACCCCAAGCTCCTACAATGAGCAGTTCTTC.